Following are 16 T cell receptor beta chains from one sample sequenced in a study of T cell clonality in common variable immunodeficiency. The protocol was immunoSEQ multiplex PCR, while the TCRdb copy is restricted to in-frame clones and leaves out a portion. Listed for the sample are more than 7,000 clones, none seen a single time. Overall study findings and caveats: Common variable immunodeficiency TCR beta sequences reportedly had fewer deletions and N-nucleotide insertions.

No antigen has been assigned to these receptors. The source material was peripheral blood mononuclear cells. Receptors originate from a human donor with common variable immunodeficiency.

This clone was seen more than once but under ten times. The read ends 3 residues early relative to the CDR3; the germline J gene fills the gap. The chain combines TRBV6-2 or TRBV6-3 with TRBJ2-7, with D perhaps matching TRBD1 (5 bases). The CDR3 covers 17 residues. Trimming removed 6 bases from V and 2 bases from J, with 23 bases in between. The germline V gene encodes CDR1 MNHEY and CDR2 SVGEGT. CDR3 loop: CASSRTRQSPDPYEQYF. The CDR3 DNA, read in part, is TGTGCCAGCAGCCGAACACGACAGAGCCCAGACCCCTACGAG.

With respect to this clone: Coverage ceases 3 residues before the CDR3 finishes, and the germline J gene fills in the end. The chain is built from TRBV6-2 or TRBV6-3 and TRBJ2-2; TRBD1 or TRBD2 may be the D gene (5 bases each). V gave up 4 bases and J gave up 1 base, with 10 bases separating them. The CDR3 runs to 15 residues. Germline CDR1 MNHEY, CDR2 SVGEGT. The sequenced CDR3 bases are TGTGCCAGCAGTTTACAGGAGGTGAACACCGGGGAG. It encodes CASSLQEVNTGE. The whole CDR3 reads CASSLQEVNTGELFF.

This clone was observed a few times. The CDR3 extends 3 residues past the end of the read, so its final part is completed from the germline J gene. The genes are TRBV7-2 and TRBJ2-3, with 8 bases that match TRBD2. The CDR3 sequence is 14 residues long. Germline CDR1 reads SGHTA; CDR2 reads FQGNSA. Germline trimming cut 0 bases from V and 5 bases from J; bases unmatched to any gene: 1. CDR3 bases read: TGTGCCAGCAGCTTAGCGACTAGCGTAGATACG. Its protein is CASSLATSVDT. The whole CDR3 sequence reads CASSLATSVDTQYF. Variable domain in full (rest from reference TRBV7-2 and TRBJ2-3): GAGVSQSPSNKVTEKGKDVELRCDPISGHTALYWYRQSLGQGLEFLIYFQGNSAPDKSGLPSDRFSAERTGGSVSTLTIQRTQQEDSAVYLCASSLATSVDTQYFGPGTRLTVL.

In this sample, this clone turned up a few times. The sequence runs out 3 residues before the end of the CDR3; the remainder is reconstructed from the germline J gene. This chain joins TRBV23-1 and TRBJ2-7; D not resolved. TRBV23-1 is placed among ORFs of uncertain function. V was pared by 0 bases and J by 2 bases, with 20 bases between. The CDR3 consists of 18 residues. The sequenced CDR3 bases are TGCGCCAGCAGTCAATCGATTTTAGGGCAAATGGAAACCTACGAG. Protein: CASSQSILGQMETYE. The whole CDR3 is CASSQSILGQMETYEQYF.

Concerning this clone itself: The read ends 3 residues early relative to the CDR3; the germline J gene fills the gap. V gene TRBV11-3 combines with J gene TRBJ1-1; 10 nucleotides align to TRBD1. The CDR3 length is 14 residues. CDR1 and CDR2 from the germline V gene are SGHNT and YENEEA. The trim removed 3 bases at V and 4 bases at J, leaving 2 bases unmatched. CDR3 protein: CASSLGTGATEAFF. CDR3 DNA, as far as it was read: TGTGCCAGCAGCTTGGGGACAGGGGCCACTGAA.

A remark on this clone: The read comes to an end 3 residues before the CDR3 does, leaving the germline J gene to fill in the end. V usage is TRBV18 and J usage is TRBJ2-2, with TRBD2 matching 9 bases. CDR1 is KGHSH, CDR2 LQKENI, per germline. There are 19 residues in the CDR3. The junction had 11 bases not matched to a gene; V was cut back by 0 bases and J by 3 bases. CDR3 loop: CASSPPGRRGRADTGELFF. CDR3 bases read: TGTGCCAGCTCACCACCGGGTCGTCGCGGGAGGGCCGACACCGGGGAG.

As concerns this clone: An end of the junction differs from the germline gene, which may be a read error. The CDR3 goes on 3 residues after the read ends, and that part is filled in from the germline J gene. The chain combines TRBV20-1 with TRBJ1-4; no clear D gene. There are 13 residues in the CDR3. The germline V gene has CDR1 DFQATT and CDR2 SNEGSKA (reference sequence). The DNA read from the CDR3 is TGCGGTGCTAGGGAGGGTACTAATGAAAAA. The encoded protein is CGAREGTNEK. The complete CDR3 protein is CGAREGTNEKLFF.

With regard to this clone: The read finishes 3 residues shy of the CDR3 end, and the germline J gene is used to complete it. V usage is TRBV19 and J usage is TRBJ1-2; 8 positions agree with TRBD1. The V gene's germline CDR1 is LNHDA and CDR2 SQIVND (reference sequence). The CDR3 covers 15 residues. The trim removed 1 base at V and 3 bases at J, leaving 4 bases unmatched. CDR3 sequence: CASSIAGGDDYGYTF. The DNA read from the CDR3 is TGTGCCAGTAGTATAGCAGGGGGCGATGACTATGGC.

Comment on this clone: With the read ending 3 residues before the CDR3 end, the germline J gene is used to fill in that end. The J gene is TRBJ1-1, the V gene TRBV20-1; D gene ambiguous. The CDR3 runs to 11 residues. Germline V lookup: CDR1 DFQATT, CDR2 SNEGSKA (reference sequence). CDR3 amino acids: CSAFTPRGAFF. The sequenced part of the CDR3 DNA is TGCAGTGCTTTTACACCAAGAGGA.

This clone has just a few counts. The part of the CDR3 DNA that was read is TGTGCCAGCTCACCGTGGACTAGCGGATACAATGAG. This gives the protein CASSPWTSGYNE. The complete CDR3 reads CASSPWTSGYNEQFF. This rearrangement joins TRBV18 to TRBJ2-1; 10 nucleotides agree with TRBD2. The CDR3 end lies 3 residues beyond the end of the read and is filled in from the germline J gene. CDR1 is KGHSH and CDR2 is LQKENI in the germline V gene. The CDR3 totals 15 residues. J gave up 4 bases and V 3 bases, and 3 bases lay outside the gene matches.

Worth noting for this clone: The CDR3 extends 3 residues past the end of the read, so its final part is completed from the germline J gene. The chain couples TRBV2 to TRBJ2-3, with 11 bases fitting TRBD2. CDR3 length: 13 amino acids. CDR1 is SNHLY, CDR2 FYNNEI, per germline. V was pared by 9 bases and J by 4 bases, with 3 bases of the junction left unmatched. The CDR3 DNA, read in part, is TGTGCCAGTACTAGCGGGAGTTCAGATACG. This sequence encodes CASTSGSSDT. The full CDR3 sequence reads CASTSGSSDTQYF.

This clone showed up just a few times. The read ends 3 residues early relative to the CDR3; the germline J gene fills the gap. The V call is TRBV7-9, the J call TRBJ2-7; D gene uncertain. V was clipped by 5 bases and J by 4 bases, with 9 bases between them. CDR1 is SEHNR and CDR2 is FQNEAQ in the germline V gene (reference sequence). The CDR3 runs to 12 residues. The sequenced part of the CDR3 DNA is TGTGCCAGCAGCCTTACAATGTACGAG. This translates into CASSLTMYE. In full, the CDR3 reads CASSLTMYEQYF.

Notes on this clone: The read ends 3 residues early relative to the CDR3; the germline J gene fills the gap. V is TRBV7-9 and J is TRBJ2-5; the match to TRBD1 covers 8 bases. Germline V gene data show CDR1 as SEHNR and CDR2 as FQNEAQ (reference sequence). The J segment lost 5 bases and the V segment lost 5 bases, leaving 7 bases of the junction unmatched. The CDR3 sequence is 14 residues long. The CDR3 protein is CASSPGQELETQYF. CDR3 DNA, as far as it was read: TGTGCCAGCAGCCCGGGACAGGAGTTGGAGACC.

A remark on this clone: From the germline J gene comes the end of the CDR3, since the read stops 3 residues before it. The chain carries TRBV7-9 and TRBJ1-2; the match to TRBD1 covers 7 bases. With 5 bases clipped from V and 4 bases from J, the junction kept 4 bases outside the gene matches. The CDR3 has 13 residues. In germline, CDR1 is SEHNR, CDR2 FQNEAQ (reference sequence). CDR3 protein: CASSPGTVYGYTF. CDR3 DNA, as far as it was read: TGTGCCAGCAGCCCCGGGACAGTCTATGGC.

This clone was recorded a few times. The read halts 3 residues ahead of the CDR3 end, with the missing end drawn from the germline J gene. The chain uses TRBV18 and TRBJ2-1, with 8 bases that match TRBD1. This CDR3 has 13 amino acids. The germline CDR1 and CDR2 sequences are KGHSH and LQKENI. V shed 3 bases and J 6 bases; nucleotides not matched to a gene: 1. Incomplete CDR3 DNA: TGTGCCAGCTCACCCGGACAGGGCAATGAG. This gives the protein CASSPGQGNE. The entire CDR3 protein reads CASSPGQGNEQFF.

Turning to this clone: The CDR3 end lies 3 residues beyond the end of the read and is filled in from the germline J gene. The V call is TRBV18, the J call TRBJ2-5; the D is unclear. CDR1 is KGHSH and CDR2 is LQKENI in the germline V gene. V was cut by 2 bases and J by 2 bases, with 6 bases left in between. This CDR3 has 13 residues. CDR3 DNA, as far as it was read: TGTGCCAGCTCACCAGGTAGACAAGAGACC. Its protein is CASSPGRQET. In full, the CDR3 is CASSPGRQETQYF.